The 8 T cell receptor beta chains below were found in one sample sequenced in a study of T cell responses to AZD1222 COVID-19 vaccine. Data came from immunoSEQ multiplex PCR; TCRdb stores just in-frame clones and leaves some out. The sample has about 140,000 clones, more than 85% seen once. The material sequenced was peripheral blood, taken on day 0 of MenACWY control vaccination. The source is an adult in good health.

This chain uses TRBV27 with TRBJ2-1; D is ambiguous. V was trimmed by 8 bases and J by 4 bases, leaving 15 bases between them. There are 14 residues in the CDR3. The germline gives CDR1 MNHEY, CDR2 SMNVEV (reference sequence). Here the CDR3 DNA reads TGTGCCAGCGGCTCCCTCGACATTTACAATGAGCAGTTCTTC. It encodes CASGSLDIYNEQFF.

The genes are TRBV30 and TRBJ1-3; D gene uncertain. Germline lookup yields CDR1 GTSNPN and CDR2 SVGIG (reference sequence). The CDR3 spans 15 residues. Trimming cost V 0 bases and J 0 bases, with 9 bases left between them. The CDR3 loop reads CAWSVTQSSGNTIYF. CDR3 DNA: TGTGCCTGGAGTGTGACCCAGAGCTCTGGAAACACCATATATTTT.

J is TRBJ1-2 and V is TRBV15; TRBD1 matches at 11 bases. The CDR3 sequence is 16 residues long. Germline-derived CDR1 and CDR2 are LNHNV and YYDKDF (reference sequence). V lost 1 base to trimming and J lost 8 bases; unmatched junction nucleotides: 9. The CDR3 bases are TGTGCCACCAGCAGAGCTGGCCGGGACAGGGGGGGCGGCTACACCTTC. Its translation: CATSRAGRDRGGGYTF.

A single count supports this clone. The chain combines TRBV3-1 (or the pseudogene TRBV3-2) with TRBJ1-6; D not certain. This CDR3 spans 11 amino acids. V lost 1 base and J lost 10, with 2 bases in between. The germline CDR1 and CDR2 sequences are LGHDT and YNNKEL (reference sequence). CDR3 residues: CASSQGSPLHF. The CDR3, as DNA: TGTGCCAGCAGCCAAGGATCACCCCTCCACTTT.

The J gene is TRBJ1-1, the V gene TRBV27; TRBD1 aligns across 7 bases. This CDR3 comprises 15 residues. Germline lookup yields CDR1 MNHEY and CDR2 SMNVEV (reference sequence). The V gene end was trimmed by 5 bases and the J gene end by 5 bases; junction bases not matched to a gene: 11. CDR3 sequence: CASSPRQGWATEAFF. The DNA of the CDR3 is TGTGCCAGCAGTCCACGACAGGGATGGGCGACTGAAGCTTTCTTT.

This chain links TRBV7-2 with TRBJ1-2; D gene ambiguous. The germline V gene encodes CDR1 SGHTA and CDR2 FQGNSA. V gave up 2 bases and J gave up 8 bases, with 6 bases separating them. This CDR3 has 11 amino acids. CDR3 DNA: TGTGCCAGCAGCTTATTGGCCGGCTACACCTTC. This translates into CASSLLAGYTF.

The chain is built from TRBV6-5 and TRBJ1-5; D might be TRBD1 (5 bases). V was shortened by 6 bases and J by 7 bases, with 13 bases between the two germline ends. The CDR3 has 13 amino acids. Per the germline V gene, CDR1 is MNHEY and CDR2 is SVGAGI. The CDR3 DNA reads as TGTGCCAGCAGCGCAGGGCAGCGGCAGCCCCAGCATTTT. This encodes CASSAGQRQPQHF.

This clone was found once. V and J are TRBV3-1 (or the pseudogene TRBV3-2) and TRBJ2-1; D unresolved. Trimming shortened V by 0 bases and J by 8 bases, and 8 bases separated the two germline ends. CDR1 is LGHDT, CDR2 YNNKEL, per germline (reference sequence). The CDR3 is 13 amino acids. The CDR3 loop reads CASSQEIAYEQFF. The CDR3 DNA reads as TGTGCCAGCAGCCAAGAAATAGCCTATGAGCAGTTCTTC.